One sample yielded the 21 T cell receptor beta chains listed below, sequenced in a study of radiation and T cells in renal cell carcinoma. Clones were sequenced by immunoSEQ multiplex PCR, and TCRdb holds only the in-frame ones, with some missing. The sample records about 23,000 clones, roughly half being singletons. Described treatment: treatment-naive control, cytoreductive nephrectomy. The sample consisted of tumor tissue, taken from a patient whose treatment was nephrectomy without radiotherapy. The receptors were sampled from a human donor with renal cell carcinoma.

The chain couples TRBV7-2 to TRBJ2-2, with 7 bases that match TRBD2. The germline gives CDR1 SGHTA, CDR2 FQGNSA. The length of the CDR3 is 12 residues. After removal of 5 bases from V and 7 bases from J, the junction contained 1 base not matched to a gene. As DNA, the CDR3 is TGTGCCAGCAGCCGGGGGGACGGGGAGCTGTTTTTT. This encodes CASSRGDGELFF.

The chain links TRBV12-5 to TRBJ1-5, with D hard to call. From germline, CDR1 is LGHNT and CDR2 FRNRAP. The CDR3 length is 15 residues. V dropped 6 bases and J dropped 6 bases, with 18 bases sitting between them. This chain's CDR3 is CASGPDPSNGQPQHF. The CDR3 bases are TGTGCTAGTGGACCCGATCCCTCAAATGGTCAGCCCCAGCATTTT.

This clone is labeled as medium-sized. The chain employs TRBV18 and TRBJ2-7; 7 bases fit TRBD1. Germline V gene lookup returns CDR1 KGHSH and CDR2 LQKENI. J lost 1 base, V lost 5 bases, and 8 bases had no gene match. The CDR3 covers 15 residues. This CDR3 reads CASSGDSLLSYEQYF. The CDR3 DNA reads TGTGCCAGCTCAGGGGACAGCCTTTTATCCTACGAGCAGTACTTC.

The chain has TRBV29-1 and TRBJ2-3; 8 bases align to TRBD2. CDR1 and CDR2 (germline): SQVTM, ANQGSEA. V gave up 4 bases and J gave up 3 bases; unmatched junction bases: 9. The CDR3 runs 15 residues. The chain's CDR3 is CSVVPGLEGTDTQYF. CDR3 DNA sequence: TGCAGCGTTGTACCGGGACTAGAGGGAACAGATACGCAGTATTTT.

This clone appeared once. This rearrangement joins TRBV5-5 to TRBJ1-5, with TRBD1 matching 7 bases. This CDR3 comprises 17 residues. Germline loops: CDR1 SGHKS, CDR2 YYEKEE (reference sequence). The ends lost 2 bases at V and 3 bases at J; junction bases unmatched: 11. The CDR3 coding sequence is TGTGCCAGCAGCTTAGGTACAGGGGAGGCCCCCAATCAGCCCCAGCATTTT. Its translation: CASSLGTGEAPNQPQHF.

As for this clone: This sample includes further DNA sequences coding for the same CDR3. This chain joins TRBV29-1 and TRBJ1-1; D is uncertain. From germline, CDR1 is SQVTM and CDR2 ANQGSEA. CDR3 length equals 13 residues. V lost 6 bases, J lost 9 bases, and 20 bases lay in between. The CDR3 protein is CSVLPNVLTKAFF. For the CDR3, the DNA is TGCAGCGTCTTGCCCAATGTGTTGACTAAAGCTTTCTTT.

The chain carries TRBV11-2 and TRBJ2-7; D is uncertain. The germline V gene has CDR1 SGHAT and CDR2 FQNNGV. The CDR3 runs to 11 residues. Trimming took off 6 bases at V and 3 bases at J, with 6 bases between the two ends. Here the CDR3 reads CASSHIYEQYF. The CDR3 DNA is TGTGCCAGCAGTCACATCTACGAGCAGTACTTC.

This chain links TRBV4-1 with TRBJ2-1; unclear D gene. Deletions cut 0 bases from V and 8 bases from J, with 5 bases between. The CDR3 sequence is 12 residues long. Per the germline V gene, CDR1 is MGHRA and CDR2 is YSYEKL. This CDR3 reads CASSQDVDEQFF. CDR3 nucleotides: TGCGCCAGCAGCCAAGACGTGGATGAGCAGTTCTTC.

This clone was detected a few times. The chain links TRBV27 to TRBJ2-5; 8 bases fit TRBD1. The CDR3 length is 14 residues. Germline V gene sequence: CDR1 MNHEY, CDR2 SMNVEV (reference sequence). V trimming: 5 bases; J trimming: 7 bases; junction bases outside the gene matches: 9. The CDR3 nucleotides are TGTGCCAGCAGTCCGTACCAGGGGGCCGGGACCCAGTACTTC. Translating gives CASSPYQGAGTQYF.

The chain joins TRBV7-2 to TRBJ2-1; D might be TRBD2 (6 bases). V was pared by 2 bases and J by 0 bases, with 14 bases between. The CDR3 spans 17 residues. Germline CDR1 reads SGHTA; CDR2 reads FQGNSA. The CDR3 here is CASSLLPRGSSYNEQFF. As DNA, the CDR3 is TGTGCCAGCAGCTTACTCCCTCGGGGGAGCTCCTACAATGAGCAGTTCTTC.

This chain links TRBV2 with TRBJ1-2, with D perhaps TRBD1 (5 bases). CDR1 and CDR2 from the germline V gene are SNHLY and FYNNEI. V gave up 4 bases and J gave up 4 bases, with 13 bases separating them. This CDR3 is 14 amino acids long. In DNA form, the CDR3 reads TGTGCCAGCAGTGGGTCGCAGGGTACCTATGGCTACACCTTC. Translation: CASSGSQGTYGYTF.

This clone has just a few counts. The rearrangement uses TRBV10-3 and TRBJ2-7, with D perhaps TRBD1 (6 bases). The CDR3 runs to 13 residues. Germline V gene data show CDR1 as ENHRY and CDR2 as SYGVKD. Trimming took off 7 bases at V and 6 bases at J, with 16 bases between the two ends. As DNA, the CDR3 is TGTGCCATCACTACAGGGTCCTCCGGCGAGCAGTACTTC. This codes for CAITTGSSGEQYF.

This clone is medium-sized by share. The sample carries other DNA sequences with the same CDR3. DNA for the CDR3: TGCGCCAGCAGCCAAGATCAGGGCTACGAGCAGTACTTC. This encodes CASSQDQGYEQYF. The chain carries TRBV4-1 and TRBJ2-7, with D maybe TRBD1 (5 bases). Germline values: CDR1 MGHRA, CDR2 YSYEKL. The CDR3 length is 13 residues. V lost 0 bases and J 3 bases, leaving 6 bases between the germline ends.

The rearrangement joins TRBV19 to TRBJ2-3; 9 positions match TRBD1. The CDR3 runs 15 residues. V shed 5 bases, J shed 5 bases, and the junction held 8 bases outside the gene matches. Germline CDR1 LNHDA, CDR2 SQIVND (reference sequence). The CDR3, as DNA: TGTGCCAGTAGTCCCACTGGACAGGGGCTAGATACGCAGTATTTT. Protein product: CASSPTGQGLDTQYF.

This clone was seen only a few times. CDR3 sequence reads: CASSETSGGLAGTGELFF. The CDR3 DNA reads as TGTGCCAGCAGTGAAACTAGCGGGGGACTCGCCGGCACCGGGGAGCTGTTTTTT. The chain links TRBV2 to TRBJ2-2; 11 bases fit TRBD2. Trimming cost V 2 bases and J 4 bases; bases outside gene matches: 9. CDR3 length equals 18 residues. CDR1 SNHLY and CDR2 FYNNEI come from the germline V gene.

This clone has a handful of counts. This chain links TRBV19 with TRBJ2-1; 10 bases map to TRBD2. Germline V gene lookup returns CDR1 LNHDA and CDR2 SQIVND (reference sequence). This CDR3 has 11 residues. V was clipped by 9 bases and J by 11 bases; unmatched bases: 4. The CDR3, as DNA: TGTGCCAGCCCGGGACTAGCGAAGCAGTTCTTC. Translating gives CASPGLAKQFF.

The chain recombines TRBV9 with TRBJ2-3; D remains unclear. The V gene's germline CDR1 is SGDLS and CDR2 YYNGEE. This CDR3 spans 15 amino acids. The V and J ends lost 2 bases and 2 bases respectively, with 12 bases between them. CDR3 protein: CASSVQTGITDTQYF. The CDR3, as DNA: TGTGCCAGCAGCGTCCAGACTGGAATCACAGATACGCAGTATTTT.

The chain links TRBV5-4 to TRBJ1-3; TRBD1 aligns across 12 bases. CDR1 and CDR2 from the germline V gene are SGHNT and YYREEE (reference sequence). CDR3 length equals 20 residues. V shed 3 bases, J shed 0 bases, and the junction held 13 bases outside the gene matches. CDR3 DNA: TGTGCCAGCAGCTCGGGTCCCGGGACAGGGGGCGCGAGCTCTGGAAACACCATATATTTT. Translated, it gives CASSSGPGTGGASSGNTIYF.

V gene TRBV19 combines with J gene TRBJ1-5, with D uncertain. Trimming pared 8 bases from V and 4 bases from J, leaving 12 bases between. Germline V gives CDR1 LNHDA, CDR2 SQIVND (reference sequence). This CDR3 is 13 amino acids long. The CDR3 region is CASSTTENQPQHF. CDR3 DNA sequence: TGTGCCAGTTCCACGACGGAGAATCAGCCCCAGCATTTT.

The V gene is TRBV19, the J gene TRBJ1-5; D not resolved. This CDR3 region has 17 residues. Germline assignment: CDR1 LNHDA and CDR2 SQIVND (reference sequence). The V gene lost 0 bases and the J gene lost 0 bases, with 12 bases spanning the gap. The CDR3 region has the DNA TGTGCCAGTAGTATAGATCTGGGAGGGTCTAGCAATCAGCCCCAGCATTTT. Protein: CASSIDLGGSSNQPQHF.

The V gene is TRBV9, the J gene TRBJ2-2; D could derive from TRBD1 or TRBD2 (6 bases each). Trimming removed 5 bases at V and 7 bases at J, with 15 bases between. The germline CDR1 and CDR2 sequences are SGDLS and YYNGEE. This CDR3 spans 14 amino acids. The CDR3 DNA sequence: TGTGCCAGCAGAGACCAGGGGACTGGCGGGGAGCTGTTTTTT. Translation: CASRDQGTGGELFF.